This T cell receptor beta chain was recorded in a study of blood T cell repertoires in COVID-19. Clones were read by immunoSEQ multiplex PCR, and TCRdb kept only the in-frame ones, dropping some. In the table there are fewer than 250,000 clones, roughly four fifths of which are singletons. Within the 2 weeks before study entry, each person in the exposed group met a COVID-19 case. V lost 4 bases and J 2 bases, leaving 16 bases between the germline ends. CDR1 is SGDLS and CDR2 is YYNGEE in the germline V gene. The CDR3 length is 15 residues. The rearrangement joins TRBV9 to TRBJ2-7, with TRBD1 as a possible D gene (6 bases). The clonotype originates from a middle-aged woman who had been exposed to COVID-19. What was sequenced was PBMCs or T cells enriched from blood (not recorded which). CDR3: CASSPLRAGAYEQYF. The CDR3 DNA is TGTGCCAGCAGCCCCCTCCGAGCAGGGGCCTACGAGCAGTACTTC.